Below are 17 T cell receptor beta chains sequenced from a single sample in a study of cytomegalovirus exposure and HLA in healthy donors. It was with 60 Vbeta and 13 Jbeta primers that the PCR ran. Measured with immunoSEQ multiplex PCR; TCRdb has only the in-frame clones, and not every one. The repertoire holds around 50,000 clones, with around 80% as singletons. Sequences were obtained from PBMCs. These receptors came from a young man in good health and CMV-seropositive.

The V call is TRBV4-1, the J call TRBJ1-5, with 8 bases aligning to TRBD1. Germline-derived CDR1 and CDR2 are MGHRA and YSYEKL. The V segment lost 0 bases and the J segment 0 bases; nucleotides outside the gene matches: 4. The CDR3 is 17 residues long. As DNA, the CDR3 is TGCGCCAGCAGCCAAGAAGGGACAGGTAATAGCAATCAGCCCCAGCATTTT. This translates into CASSQEGTGNSNQPQHF.

This chain links TRBV6-1 with TRBJ2-1; D is perhaps TRBD1 (5 bases). CDR3 length equals 16 residues. CDR1 MNHNS and CDR2 SASEGT come from the germline V gene. V dropped 1 base and J dropped 4 bases, with 14 bases sitting between them. The CDR3 region has the DNA TGTGCCAGCAGTGAAGTTCCAGGGATGGTTTACAATGAGCAGTTCTTC. This gives the protein CASSEVPGMVYNEQFF.

This rearrangement joins TRBV5-1 to TRBJ1-1; D gene unclear. V lost 7 bases, J lost 3 bases, and 16 bases lay in between. The CDR3 spans 14 residues. The germline V gene has CDR1 SGHRS and CDR2 YFSETQ. This CDR3 reads CASANQVSDTEAFF. CDR3 nucleotide sequence: TGCGCCAGCGCTAACCAGGTGTCTGACACTGAAGCTTTCTTT.

This sequence joins TRBV7-9 and TRBJ1-3, with D possibly being TRBD1 (5 bases). The ends were cut back, 5 bases at V and 4 bases at J, with 12 bases in the middle. Germline V gene lookup returns CDR1 SEHNR and CDR2 FQNEAQ (reference sequence). The CDR3 sequence is 14 residues long. CDR3 in amino acids: CASSARGGGNTIYF. DNA for the CDR3: TGTGCCAGCAGCGCAAGGGGTGGGGGAAACACCATATATTTT.

The J gene is TRBJ1-5, the V gene TRBV18; 7 bases map to TRBD1. The CDR3 is 13 residues long. Germline-derived CDR1 and CDR2 are KGHSH and LQKENI. The ends lost 8 bases at V and 5 bases at J; junction bases unmatched: 6. CDR3 DNA sequence: TGTGCCAGCGCCCGGGACAGCTATCAGCCCCAGCATTTT. As protein: CASARDSYQPQHF.

The chain recombines TRBV19 with TRBJ2-3; D is possibly TRBD2 (6 bases). V was cut by 7 bases and J by 5 bases, with 13 bases left in between. The CDR3 covers 13 residues. The germline V gene encodes CDR1 LNHDA and CDR2 SQIVND (reference sequence). CDR3 DNA: TGTGCCAGTACCATATCGGGAGAAGATACGCAGTATTTT. Translation: CASTISGEDTQYF. The full variable domain, rest sourced from reference TRBV19 and TRBJ2-3, is DGGITQSPKYLFRKEGQNVTLSCEQNLNHDAMYWYRQDPGQGLRLIYYSQIVNDFQKGDIAEGYSVSREKKESFPLTVTSAQKNPTAFYLCASTISGEDTQYFGPGTRLTVL.

The chain has TRBV11-1 and TRBJ2-3; 9 nucleotides align to TRBD2. Germline CDR1 reads SGHAT; CDR2 reads FQDESV (reference sequence). The CDR3 is 18 amino acids. V dropped 5 bases and J dropped 3; count of bases not matched to a gene: 15. CDR3 loop: CASSTWNLGSGGTDTQYF. Written as DNA, the CDR3 is TGTGCCAGCAGCACCTGGAACTTGGGTAGCGGGGGAACAGATACGCAGTATTTT.

The V and J genes are TRBV7-9 and TRBJ2-2, with D tentatively TRBD1 (6 bases). The CDR3 consists of 11 residues. Germline V lookup: CDR1 SEHNR, CDR2 FQNEAQ (reference sequence). The germline V and J ends were trimmed by 10 bases and 6 bases, with 9 bases remaining between them. CDR3 loop: CAKQGAGELFF. The DNA for the CDR3 is TGTGCCAAACAGGGAGCCGGGGAGCTGTTTTTT.

The rearrangement joins TRBV4-1 to TRBJ1-5; weak D call: TRBD1 (6 bases). Per germline, CDR1 MGHRA and CDR2 YSYEKL. Trimming removed 3 bases from V and 6 bases from J, with 21 bases in between. This CDR3 is 17 amino acids long. This CDR3 is CASSQRPDPGAIQPQHF. CDR3 DNA: TGCGCCAGCAGCCAGCGGCCCGACCCAGGGGCTATTCAGCCCCAGCATTTT.

This chain joins TRBV4-1 and TRBJ2-3; the D gene is possibly TRBD1 (6 bases). Trimming stripped 4 bases from V and 3 bases from J, with 32 bases between. The germline V gene has CDR1 MGHRA and CDR2 YSYEKL. The CDR3 spans 21 residues. CDR3: CASSRRDIEGRTELLTDTQYF. The CDR3, as DNA: TGCGCCAGCAGCCGTAGGGACATCGAAGGACGTACAGAGCTTTTAACAGATACGCAGTATTTT.

V gene TRBV19 combines with J gene TRBJ1-3, with 9 bases fitting TRBD1. This CDR3 contains 13 residues. CDR1 and CDR2 from the germline V gene are LNHDA and SQIVND (reference sequence). The CDR3 region is CGSTGTGGNTIYF. The CDR3 coding sequence is TGTGGATCCACTGGGACAGGGGGAAACACCATATATTTT. Looking up the rest from reference TRBV19 and TRBJ1-3 gives the full variable domain: DGGITQSPKYLFRKEGQNVTLSCEQNLNHDAMYWYRQDPGQGLRLIYYSQIVNDFQKGDIAEGYSVSREKKESFPLTVTSAQKNPTAFYLCGSTGTGGNTIYFGEGSWLTVV.

V and J are TRBV27 and TRBJ1-5; D perhaps matches TRBD1 (6 bases). Germline V gives CDR1 MNHEY, CDR2 SMNVEV (reference sequence). The CDR3 is 13 residues long. The V and J ends lost 4 bases and 3 bases respectively, with 7 bases between them. The CDR3 nucleotides read TGTGCCAGCAGTTACAGGGTCAATCAGCCCCAGCATTTT. Translated, it gives CASSYRVNQPQHF.

The chain uses TRBV7-6 and TRBJ2-1; possible D gene TRBD1, 6 bases. The CDR3 is 15 residues long. In germline, CDR1 is SGHVS, CDR2 FNYEAQ. Trimming cost V 2 bases and J 4 bases, with 12 bases left between them. In nucleotides, the CDR3 is TGTGCCAGCAGCTTACCGATCGGACAGTACAATGAGCAGTTCTTC. Translated, it gives CASSLPIGQYNEQFF.

V usage is TRBV5-1 and J usage is TRBJ1-2; TRBD1 aligns across 9 bases. This CDR3 spans 15 amino acids. The V gene end was trimmed by 0 bases and the J gene end by 2 bases; junction bases not matched to a gene: 2. Germline V lookup: CDR1 SGHRS, CDR2 YFSETQ. CDR3 in DNA: TGCGCCAGCAGCTTGGCCGGGACAGGGAACTATGGCTACACCTTC. Encoded protein: CASSLAGTGNYGYTF.

CDR3: CASSPGGSYEQYF. The DNA for the CDR3 is TGTGCCAGCAGCCCAGGGGGCTCCTACGAGCAGTACTTC. This chain connects TRBV2 to TRBJ2-7, with 7 bases identical to TRBD1. Trimming removed 6 bases from V and 0 bases from J; junction bases left unmatched: 2. The CDR3 runs 13 residues. Looked up from germline, CDR1 is SNHLY and CDR2 is FYNNEI.

This rearrangement joins TRBV4-1 to TRBJ1-2; 10 nucleotides line up with TRBD1. The trim removed 5 bases at V and 7 bases at J, leaving 7 bases unmatched. CDR1 is MGHRA, CDR2 YSYEKL, per germline. CDR3 length: 14 amino acids. CDR3 coding DNA: TGCGCCAGCAGCGCCGGGACAGGGGTTAGTGGCTACACCTTC. Protein: CASSAGTGVSGYTF.

The V and J genes are TRBV19 and TRBJ2-5; TRBD1 matches 9 bases. Germline V gene lookup returns CDR1 LNHDA and CDR2 SQIVND (reference sequence). CDR3 size: 16 residues. Trimming took 4 bases from V and 4 from J; bases not matched to a gene: 10. The CDR3 DNA follows: TGTGCCAGTAGTAGGACCGGGACAGGGAATCGAGAGACCCAGTACTTC. Translating it yields CASSRTGTGNRETQYF.